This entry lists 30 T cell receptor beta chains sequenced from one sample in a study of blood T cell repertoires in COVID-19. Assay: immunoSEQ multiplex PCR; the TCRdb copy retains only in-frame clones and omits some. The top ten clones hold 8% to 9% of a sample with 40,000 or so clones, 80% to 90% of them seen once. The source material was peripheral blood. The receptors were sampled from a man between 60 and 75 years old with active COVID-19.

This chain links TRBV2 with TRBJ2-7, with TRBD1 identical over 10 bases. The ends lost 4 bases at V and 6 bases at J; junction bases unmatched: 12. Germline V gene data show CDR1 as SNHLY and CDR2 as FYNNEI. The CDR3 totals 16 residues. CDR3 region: CASSAPGQGNLGEQYF. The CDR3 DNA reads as TGTGCCAGCAGTGCTCCGGGACAGGGGAATTTGGGCGAGCAGTACTTC.

DNA of the CDR3: TGTGCCAGCAGTGACAGGCGGGGCTCCTACGAGCAGTACTTC. Translation gives CASSDRRGSYEQYF. The chain employs TRBV6-4 and TRBJ2-7, with D possibly TRBD2 on 6 matching bases. From germline, CDR1 is MRHNA and CDR2 SNTAGT. This CDR3 has 14 residues. V gave up 2 bases and J gave up 0 bases, with 8 bases separating them.

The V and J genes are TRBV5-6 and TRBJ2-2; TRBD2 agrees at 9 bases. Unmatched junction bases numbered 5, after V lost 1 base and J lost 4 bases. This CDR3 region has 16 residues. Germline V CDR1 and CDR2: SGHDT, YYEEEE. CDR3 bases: TGTGCCAGCAGCTTGACCCTAGCGGGGCTCACCGGGGAGCTGTTTTTT. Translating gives CASSLTLAGLTGELFF. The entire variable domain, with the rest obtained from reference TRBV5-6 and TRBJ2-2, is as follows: DAGVTQSPTHLIKTRGQQVTLRCSPKSGHDTVSWYQQALGQGPQFIFQYYEEEERQRGNFPDRFSGHQFPNYSSELNVNALLLGDSALYLCASSLTLAGLTGELFFGEGSRLTVL.

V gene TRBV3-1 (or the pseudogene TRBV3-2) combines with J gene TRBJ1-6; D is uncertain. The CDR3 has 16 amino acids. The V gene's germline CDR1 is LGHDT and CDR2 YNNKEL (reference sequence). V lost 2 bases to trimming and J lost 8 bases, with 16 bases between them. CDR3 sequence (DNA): TGTGCCAGCAGCCAACTTGACTTGACCCCCGATTCACCCCTCCACTTT. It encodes CASSQLDLTPDSPLHF.

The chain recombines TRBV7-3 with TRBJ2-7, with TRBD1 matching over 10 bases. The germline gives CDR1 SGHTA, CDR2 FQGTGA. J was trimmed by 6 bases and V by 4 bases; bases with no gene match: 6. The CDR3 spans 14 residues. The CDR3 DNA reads TGTGCCAGCAGCTCACCGGGACAGGGGCCCGAGCAGTACTTC. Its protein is CASSSPGQGPEQYF.

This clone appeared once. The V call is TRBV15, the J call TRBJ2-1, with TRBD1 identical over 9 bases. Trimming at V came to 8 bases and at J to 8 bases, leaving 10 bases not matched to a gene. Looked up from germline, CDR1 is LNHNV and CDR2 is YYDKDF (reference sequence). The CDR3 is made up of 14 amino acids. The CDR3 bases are TGTGCCACCCCCGCACAGGGGGCGATCCATGAGCAGTTCTTC. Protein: CATPAQGAIHEQFF. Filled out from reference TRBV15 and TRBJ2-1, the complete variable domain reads DAMVIQNPRYQVTQFGKPVTLSCSQTLNHNVMYWYQQKSSQAPKLLFHYYDKDFNNEADTPDNFQSRRPNTSFCFLDIRSPGLGDTAMYLCATPAQGAIHEQFFGPGTRLTVL.

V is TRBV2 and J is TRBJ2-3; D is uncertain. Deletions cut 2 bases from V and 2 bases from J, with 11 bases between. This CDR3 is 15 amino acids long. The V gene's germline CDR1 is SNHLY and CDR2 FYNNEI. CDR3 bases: TGTGCCAGCAGTGAAATGGCGGCCACCACAGATACGCAGTATTTT. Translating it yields CASSEMAATTDTQYF.

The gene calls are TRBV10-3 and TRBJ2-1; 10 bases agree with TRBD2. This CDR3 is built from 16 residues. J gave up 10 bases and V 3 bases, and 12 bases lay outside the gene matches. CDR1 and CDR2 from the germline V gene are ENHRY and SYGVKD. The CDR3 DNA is TGTGCCATCAGTGATATAGGGACTAGCGAACTCTTGGAGCAGTTCTTC. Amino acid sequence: CAISDIGTSELLEQFF.

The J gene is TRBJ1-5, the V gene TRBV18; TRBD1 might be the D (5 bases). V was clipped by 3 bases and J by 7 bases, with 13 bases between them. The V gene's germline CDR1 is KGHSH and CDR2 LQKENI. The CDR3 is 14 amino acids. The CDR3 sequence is CASSPGRGHQPQHF. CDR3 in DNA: TGTGCCAGCTCACCGGGTAGGGGTCACCAGCCCCAGCATTTT. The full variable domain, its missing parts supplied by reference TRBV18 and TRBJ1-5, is NAGVMQNPRHLVRRRGQEARLRCSPMKGHSHVYWYRQLPEEGLKFMVYLQKENIIDESGMPKERFSAEFPKEGPSILRIQQVVRGDSAAYFCASSPGRGHQPQHFGDGTRLSIL.

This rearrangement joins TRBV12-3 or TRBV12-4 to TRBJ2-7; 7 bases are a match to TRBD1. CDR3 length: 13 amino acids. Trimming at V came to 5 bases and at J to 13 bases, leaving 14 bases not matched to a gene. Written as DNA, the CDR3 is TGTGCCAGCAGTCCGGGACAGCCATCCATCATCTACTTC. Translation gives CASSPGQPSIIYF.

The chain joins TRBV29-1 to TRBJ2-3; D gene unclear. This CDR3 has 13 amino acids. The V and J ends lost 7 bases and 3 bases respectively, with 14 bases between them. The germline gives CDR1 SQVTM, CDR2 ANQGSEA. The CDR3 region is CSGGGQWTDTQYF. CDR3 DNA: TGCAGCGGGGGTGGTCAGTGGACAGATACGCAGTATTTT.

The CDR3 nucleotides are TGTGCCAGTAGTATTAGCCTGGCGGGGGTGCAGTACTTC. Its translation is CASSISLAGVQYF. This chain uses TRBV19 with TRBJ2-7; TRBD2 agrees at 7 bases. CDR1 and CDR2 from the germline V gene are LNHDA and SQIVND (reference sequence). V lost 3 bases, J lost 9 bases, and 8 bases stayed unmatched. The CDR3 consists of 13 residues.

The CDR3: CASSPRTGALSYEQYF. The CDR3 DNA follows: TGTGCCAGCTCCCCCCGTACAGGGGCCCTATCCTACGAGCAGTACTTC. The chain recombines TRBV18 with TRBJ2-7, with 7 bases that match TRBD1. The length of the CDR3 is 16 residues. J was trimmed by 1 base and V by 6 bases; bases with no gene match: 12. Per germline, CDR1 KGHSH and CDR2 LQKENI.

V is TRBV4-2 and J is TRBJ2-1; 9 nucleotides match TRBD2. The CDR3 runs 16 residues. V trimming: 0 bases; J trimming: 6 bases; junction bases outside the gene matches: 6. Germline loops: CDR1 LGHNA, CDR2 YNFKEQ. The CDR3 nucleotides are TGTGCCAGCAGCCAAGATTGGCGGGAGGGCTTCAATGAGCAGTTCTTC. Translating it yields CASSQDWREGFNEQFF.

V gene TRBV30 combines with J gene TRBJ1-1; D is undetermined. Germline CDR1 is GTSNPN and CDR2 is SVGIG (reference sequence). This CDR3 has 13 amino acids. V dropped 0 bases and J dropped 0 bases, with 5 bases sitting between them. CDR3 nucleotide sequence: TGTGCCTGGAGTGTAGAGTTGAACACTGAAGCTTTCTTT. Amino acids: CAWSVELNTEAFF.

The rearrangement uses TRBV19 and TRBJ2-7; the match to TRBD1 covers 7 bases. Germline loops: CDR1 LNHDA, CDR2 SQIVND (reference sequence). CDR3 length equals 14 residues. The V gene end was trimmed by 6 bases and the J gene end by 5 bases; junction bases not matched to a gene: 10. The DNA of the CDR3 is TGTGCCAGTAGCAGAAGACAGGGAAGGGACGAGCAGTACTTC. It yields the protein CASSRRQGRDEQYF.

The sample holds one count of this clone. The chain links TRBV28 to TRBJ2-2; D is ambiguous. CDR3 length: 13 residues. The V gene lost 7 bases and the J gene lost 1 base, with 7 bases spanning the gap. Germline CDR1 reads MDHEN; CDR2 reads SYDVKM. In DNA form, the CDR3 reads TGTGCCAGCATCCTCAGGAACACCGGGGAGCTGTTTTTT. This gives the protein CASILRNTGELFF.

The CDR3 here is CASSYSAQASLNYGYTF. DNA of the CDR3: TGTGCCAGCAGTTACTCTGCTCAGGCGAGTCTAAACTATGGCTACACCTTC. This sequence joins TRBV6-2 or TRBV6-3 and TRBJ1-2; D is uncertain. The germline gives CDR1 MNHEY, CDR2 SVGEGT. V was clipped by 0 bases and J by 2 bases, with 16 bases between them. The CDR3 totals 17 residues.

CDR3 sequence: CASSRGTYEQYF. CDR3 nucleotide sequence: TGTGCCAGCAGCCGGGGTACCTACGAGCAGTACTTC. The chain has TRBV12-3 or TRBV12-4 and TRBJ2-7, with D maybe TRBD2 (5 bases). The CDR3 extends over 12 amino acids. Trimming stripped 6 bases from V and 2 bases from J, with 8 bases between.

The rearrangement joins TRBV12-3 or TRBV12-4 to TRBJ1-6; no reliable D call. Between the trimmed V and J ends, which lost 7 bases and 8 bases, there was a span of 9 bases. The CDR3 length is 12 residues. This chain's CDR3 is CASTLRDSPLHF. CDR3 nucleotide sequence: TGTGCCAGCACCCTGAGAGATTCACCCCTCCACTTT.

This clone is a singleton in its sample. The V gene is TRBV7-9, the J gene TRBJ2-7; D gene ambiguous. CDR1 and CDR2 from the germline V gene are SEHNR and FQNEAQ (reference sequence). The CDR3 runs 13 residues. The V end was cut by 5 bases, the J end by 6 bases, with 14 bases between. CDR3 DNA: TGTGCCAGCAGCCAAAACGGGTTCGCCGAGCAGTACTTC. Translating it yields CASSQNGFAEQYF.

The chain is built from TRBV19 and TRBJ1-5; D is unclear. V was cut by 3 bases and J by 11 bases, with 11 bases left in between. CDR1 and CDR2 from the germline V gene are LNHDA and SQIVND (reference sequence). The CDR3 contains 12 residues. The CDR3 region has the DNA TGTGCCAGTAGTATCGGGATAGTAGCCCAGCATTTT. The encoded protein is CASSIGIVAQHF.

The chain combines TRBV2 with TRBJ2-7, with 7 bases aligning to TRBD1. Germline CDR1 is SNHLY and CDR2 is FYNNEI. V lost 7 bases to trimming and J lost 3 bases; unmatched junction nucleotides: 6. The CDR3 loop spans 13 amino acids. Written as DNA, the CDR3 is TGTGCCAGCAAAAGGGACAGTAACTACGAGCAGTACTTC. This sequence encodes CASKRDSNYEQYF.

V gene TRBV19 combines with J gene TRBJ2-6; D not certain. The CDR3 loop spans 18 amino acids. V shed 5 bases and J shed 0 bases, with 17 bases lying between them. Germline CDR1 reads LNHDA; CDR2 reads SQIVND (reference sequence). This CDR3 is CASSAWYARSSGANVLTF. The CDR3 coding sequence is TGTGCCAGTAGTGCGTGGTATGCGAGGAGCTCTGGGGCCAACGTCCTGACTTTC.

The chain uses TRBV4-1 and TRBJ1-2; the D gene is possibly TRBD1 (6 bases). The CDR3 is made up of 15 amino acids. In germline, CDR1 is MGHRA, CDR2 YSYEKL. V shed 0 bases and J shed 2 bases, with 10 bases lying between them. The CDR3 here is CASSQDGRGNYGYTF. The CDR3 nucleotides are TGCGCCAGCAGCCAAGATGGGAGGGGGAACTATGGCTACACCTTC.

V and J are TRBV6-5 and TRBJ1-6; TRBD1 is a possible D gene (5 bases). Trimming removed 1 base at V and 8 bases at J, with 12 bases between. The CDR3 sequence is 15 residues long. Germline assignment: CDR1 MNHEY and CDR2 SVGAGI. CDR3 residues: CASSYLGRGDSPLHF. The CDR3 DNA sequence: TGTGCCAGCAGTTACTTGGGAAGGGGTGATTCACCCCTCCACTTT.

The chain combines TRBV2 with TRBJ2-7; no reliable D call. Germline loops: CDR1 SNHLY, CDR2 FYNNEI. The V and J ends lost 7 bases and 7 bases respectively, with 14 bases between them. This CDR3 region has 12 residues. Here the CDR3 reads CASTGEVGEQYF. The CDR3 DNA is TGTGCCAGCACCGGAGAGGTGGGTGAGCAGTACTTC.

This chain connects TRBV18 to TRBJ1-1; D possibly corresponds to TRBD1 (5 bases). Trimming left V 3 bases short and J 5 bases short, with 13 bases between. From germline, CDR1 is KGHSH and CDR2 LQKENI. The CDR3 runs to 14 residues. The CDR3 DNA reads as TGTGCCAGCTCACCCCCACCCGGGGGAACTGAAGCTTTCTTT. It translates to CASSPPPGGTEAFF.

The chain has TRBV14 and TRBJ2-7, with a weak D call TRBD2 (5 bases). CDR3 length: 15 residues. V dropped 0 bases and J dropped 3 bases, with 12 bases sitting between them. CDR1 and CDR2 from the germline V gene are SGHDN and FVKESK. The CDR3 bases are TGTGCCAGCAGCCAAGATGGGAGAAATGACTACGAGCAGTACTTC. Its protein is CASSQDGRNDYEQYF.

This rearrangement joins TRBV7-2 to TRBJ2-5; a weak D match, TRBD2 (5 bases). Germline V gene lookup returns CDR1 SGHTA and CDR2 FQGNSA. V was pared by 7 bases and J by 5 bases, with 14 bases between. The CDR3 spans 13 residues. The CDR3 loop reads CASTSNQRETQYF. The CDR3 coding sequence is TGTGCCAGCACCTCTAATCAGCGGGAGACCCAGTACTTC.